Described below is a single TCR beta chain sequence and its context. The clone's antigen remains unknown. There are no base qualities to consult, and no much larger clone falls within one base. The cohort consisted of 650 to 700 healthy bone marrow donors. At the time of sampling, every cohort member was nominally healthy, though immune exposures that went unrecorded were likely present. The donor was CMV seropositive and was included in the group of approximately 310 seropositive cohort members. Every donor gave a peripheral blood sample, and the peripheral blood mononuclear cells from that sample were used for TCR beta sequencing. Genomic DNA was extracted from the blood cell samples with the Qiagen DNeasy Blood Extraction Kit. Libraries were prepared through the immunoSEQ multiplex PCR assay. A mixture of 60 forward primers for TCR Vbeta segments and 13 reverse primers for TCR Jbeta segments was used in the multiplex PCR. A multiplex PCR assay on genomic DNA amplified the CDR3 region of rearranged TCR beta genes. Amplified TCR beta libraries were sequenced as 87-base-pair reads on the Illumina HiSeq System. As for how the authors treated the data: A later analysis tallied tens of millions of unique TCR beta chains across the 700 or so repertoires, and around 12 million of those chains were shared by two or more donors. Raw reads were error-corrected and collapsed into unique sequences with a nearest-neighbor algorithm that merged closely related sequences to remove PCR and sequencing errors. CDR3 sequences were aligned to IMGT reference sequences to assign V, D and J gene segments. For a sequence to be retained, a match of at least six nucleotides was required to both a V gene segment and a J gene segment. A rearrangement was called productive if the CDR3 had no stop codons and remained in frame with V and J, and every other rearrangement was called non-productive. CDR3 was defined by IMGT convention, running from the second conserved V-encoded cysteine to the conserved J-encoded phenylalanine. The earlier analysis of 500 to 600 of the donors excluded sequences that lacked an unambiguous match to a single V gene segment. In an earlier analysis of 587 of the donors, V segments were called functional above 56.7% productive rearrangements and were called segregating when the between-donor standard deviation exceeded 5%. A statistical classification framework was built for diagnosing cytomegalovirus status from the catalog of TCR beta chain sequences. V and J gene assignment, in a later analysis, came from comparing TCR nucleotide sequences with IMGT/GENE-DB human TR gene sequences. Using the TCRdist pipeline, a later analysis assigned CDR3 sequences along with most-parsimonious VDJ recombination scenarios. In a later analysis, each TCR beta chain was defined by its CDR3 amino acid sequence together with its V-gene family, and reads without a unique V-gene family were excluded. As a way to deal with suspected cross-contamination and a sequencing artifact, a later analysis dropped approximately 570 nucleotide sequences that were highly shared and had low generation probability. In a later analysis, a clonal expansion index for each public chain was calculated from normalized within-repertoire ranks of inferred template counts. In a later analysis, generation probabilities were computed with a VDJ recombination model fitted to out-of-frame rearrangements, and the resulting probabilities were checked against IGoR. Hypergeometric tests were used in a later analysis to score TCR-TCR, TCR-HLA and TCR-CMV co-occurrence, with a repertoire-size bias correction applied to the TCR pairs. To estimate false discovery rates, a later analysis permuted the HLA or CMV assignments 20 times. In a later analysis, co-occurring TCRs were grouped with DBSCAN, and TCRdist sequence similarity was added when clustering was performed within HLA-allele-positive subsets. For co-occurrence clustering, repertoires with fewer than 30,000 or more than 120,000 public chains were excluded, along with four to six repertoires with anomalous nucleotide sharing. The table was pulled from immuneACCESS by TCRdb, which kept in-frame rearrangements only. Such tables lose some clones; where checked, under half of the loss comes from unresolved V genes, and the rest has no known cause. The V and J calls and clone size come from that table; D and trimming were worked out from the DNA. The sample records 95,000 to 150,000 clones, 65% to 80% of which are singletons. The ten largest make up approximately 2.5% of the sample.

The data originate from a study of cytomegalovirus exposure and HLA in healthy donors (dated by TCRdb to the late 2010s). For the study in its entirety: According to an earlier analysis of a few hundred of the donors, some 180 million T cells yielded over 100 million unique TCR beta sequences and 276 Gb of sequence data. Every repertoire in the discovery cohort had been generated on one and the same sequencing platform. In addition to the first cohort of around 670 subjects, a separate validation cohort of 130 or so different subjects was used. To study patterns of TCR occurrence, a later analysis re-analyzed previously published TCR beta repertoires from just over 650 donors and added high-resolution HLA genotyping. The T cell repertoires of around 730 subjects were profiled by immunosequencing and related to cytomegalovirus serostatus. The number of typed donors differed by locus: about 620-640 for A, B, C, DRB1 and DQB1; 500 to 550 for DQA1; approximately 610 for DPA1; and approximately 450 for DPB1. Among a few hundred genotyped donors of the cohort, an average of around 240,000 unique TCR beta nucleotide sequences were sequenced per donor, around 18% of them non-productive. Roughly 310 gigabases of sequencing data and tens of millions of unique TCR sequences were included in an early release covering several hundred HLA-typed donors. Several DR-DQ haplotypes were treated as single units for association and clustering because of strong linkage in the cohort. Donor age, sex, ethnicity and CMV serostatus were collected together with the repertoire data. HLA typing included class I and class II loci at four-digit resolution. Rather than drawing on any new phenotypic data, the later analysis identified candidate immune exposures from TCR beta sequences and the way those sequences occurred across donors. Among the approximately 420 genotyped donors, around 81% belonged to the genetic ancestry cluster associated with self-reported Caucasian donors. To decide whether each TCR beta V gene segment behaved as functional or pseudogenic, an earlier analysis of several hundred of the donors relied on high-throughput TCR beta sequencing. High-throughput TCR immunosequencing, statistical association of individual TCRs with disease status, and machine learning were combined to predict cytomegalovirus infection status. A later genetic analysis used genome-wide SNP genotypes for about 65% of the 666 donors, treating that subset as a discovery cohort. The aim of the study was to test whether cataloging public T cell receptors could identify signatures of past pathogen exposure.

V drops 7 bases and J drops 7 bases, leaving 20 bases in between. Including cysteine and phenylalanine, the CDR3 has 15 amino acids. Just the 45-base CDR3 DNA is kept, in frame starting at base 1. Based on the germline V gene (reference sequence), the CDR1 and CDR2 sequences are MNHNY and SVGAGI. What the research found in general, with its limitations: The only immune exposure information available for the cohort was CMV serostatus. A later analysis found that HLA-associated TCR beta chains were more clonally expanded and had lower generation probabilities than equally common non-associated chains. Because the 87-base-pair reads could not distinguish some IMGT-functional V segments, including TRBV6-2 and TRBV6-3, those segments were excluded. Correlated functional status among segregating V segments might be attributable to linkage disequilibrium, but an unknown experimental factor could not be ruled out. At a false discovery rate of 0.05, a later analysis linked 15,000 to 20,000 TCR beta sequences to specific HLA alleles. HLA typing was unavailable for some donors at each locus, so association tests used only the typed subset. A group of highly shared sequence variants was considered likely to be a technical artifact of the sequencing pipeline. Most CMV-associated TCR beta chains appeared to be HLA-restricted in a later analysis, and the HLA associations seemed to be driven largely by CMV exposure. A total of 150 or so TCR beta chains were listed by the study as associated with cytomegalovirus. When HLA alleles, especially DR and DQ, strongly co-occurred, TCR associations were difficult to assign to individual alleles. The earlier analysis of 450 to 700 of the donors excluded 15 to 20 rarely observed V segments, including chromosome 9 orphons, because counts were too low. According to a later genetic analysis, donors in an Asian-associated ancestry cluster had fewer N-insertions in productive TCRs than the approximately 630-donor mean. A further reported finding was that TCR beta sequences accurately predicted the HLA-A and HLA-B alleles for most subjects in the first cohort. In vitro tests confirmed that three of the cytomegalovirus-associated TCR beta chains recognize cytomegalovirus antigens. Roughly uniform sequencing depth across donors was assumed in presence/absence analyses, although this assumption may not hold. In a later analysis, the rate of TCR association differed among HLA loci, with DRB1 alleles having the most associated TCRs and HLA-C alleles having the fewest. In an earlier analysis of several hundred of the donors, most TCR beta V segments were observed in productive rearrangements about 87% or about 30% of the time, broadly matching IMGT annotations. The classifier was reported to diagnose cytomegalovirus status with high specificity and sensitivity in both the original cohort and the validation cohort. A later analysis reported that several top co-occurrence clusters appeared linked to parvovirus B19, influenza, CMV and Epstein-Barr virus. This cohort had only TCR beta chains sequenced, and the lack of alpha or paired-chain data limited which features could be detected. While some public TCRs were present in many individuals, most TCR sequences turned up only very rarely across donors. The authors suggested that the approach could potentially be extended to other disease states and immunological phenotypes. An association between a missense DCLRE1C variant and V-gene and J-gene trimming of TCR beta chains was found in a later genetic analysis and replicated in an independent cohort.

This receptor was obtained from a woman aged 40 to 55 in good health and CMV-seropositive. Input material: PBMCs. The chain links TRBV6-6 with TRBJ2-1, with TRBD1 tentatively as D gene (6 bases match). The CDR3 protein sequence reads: CASTPRDMQGNEQFF. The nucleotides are TGTGCCAGCACCCCACGGGACATGCAAGGAAATGAGCAGTTCTTC.